This T cell receptor (beta chain) was recorded in a study of beta chain features in type 1 diabetes. Study information: The patients were much like the healthy donors in age, gender and cell yields.

Germline CDR1 and CDR2: SNHLY and FYNNEI. The CDR3 loop spans 15 amino acids. V dropped 4 bases and J dropped 0 bases, with 11 bases sitting between them. This clone turned up a few times. Its specificity is not known. TCRB transcripts that were expressed got sequenced, as all of the isolated RNA had been reverse transcribed. Here immunoSEQ multiplex PCR was the method, and the copy in TCRdb shows in-frame clones only, minus some. The profile covers more than 550,000 clones, with more than 12% appearing a single time and approximately 0.043% taken by the ten largest. Study outcomes and limitations: Shortening of TCRB CDR3s, moderate but significant, appeared in all four CD4+ subsets of Type 1 diabetes patients. More deletions and fewer insertions at VDJ junctions were seen in type 1 diabetes patients. Comparison showed that naive, central memory and Treg TCRB repertoires appeared more similar among patients than among healthy donors.

CD45RO/CCR7/CD25/CD127/CD95/CD27 sorting isolated CD4+ naive, central memory, regulatory and stem cell-like memory cells. The sample comprised naive CD4+ T cells from blood. The rearrangement links TRBV2 to TRBJ2-3, with D unclear. The clonotype originates from a man younger than 35 with type 1 diabetes. Written as DNA, the CDR3 is TGTGCCAGCAGTGGGACCCCCGGGAGCACAGATACGCAGTATTTT. Translation gives CASSGTPGSTDTQYF. The full variable domain, rest sourced from reference TRBV2 and TRBJ2-3, is EPEVTQTPSHQVTQMGQEVILRCVPISNHLYFYWYRQILGQKVEFLVSFYNNEISEKSEIFDDQFSVERPDGSNFTLKIRSTKLEDSAMYFCASSGTPGSTDTQYFGPGTRLTVL.